The 22 T cell receptor beta chains presented below share a single source sample, sequenced in a study of shared clonotypes between healthy human individuals. Libraries were prepared by immunoSEQ multiplex PCR; TCRdb keeps only in-frame clonotypes and omits some of them. The data contain under 2,500,000 clones, 90% to 96% of them singletons. Sequencing was carried out using naive CD4+ T cells sorted from blood. The sample's subset: CD45RA+ positively selected. These receptors came from a man aged 18 to 30 in good health.

The chain employs TRBV5-1 and TRBJ2-2; D uncertain. Germline values: CDR1 SGHRS, CDR2 YFSETQ. This CDR3 has 15 residues. V was cut by 0 bases and J by 4 bases, with 10 bases left in between. DNA of the CDR3: TGCGCCAGCAGCTTGGATACCAGCTTCACCGGGGAGCTGTTTTTT. Translation: CASSLDTSFTGELFF.

This sequence joins TRBV6-5 and TRBJ2-2, with D possibly being TRBD1 (6 bases). Trimming left V 0 bases short and J 1 base short, with 9 bases between. The CDR3 extends over 16 amino acids. In germline, CDR1 is MNHEY, CDR2 SVGAGI. The DNA of the CDR3 is TGTGCCAGCAGTTACTCGGGGACACAGAACACCGGGGAGCTGTTTTTT. Protein: CASSYSGTQNTGELFF.

The J gene is TRBJ1-3, the V gene TRBV6-5, with D maybe TRBD1 (6 bases). V lost 6 bases, J lost 4 bases, and 16 bases lay in between. Germline assignment: CDR1 MNHEY and CDR2 SVGAGI. This CDR3 comprises 15 residues. The CDR3, as DNA: TGTGCCAGCAGGTCCGGGGGGGCAGGAGGAAACACCATATATTTT. It is translated as CASRSGGAGGNTIYF.

This rearrangement joins TRBV5-6 to TRBJ1-3; tentative D call: TRBD1 (6 bases). V dropped 1 base and J dropped 0 bases, with 11 bases sitting between them. Germline V lookup: CDR1 SGHDT, CDR2 YYEEEE. The CDR3 extends over 16 amino acids. CDR3 nucleotides: TGTGCCAGCAGCTTGCGTGGACAGAACTCTGGAAACACCATATATTTT. This codes for CASSLRGQNSGNTIYF.

The rearrangement joins TRBV27 to TRBJ1-5, with D tentatively TRBD1 (6 bases). The germline V and J ends were trimmed by 6 bases and 1 base, with 13 bases remaining between them. In germline, CDR1 is MNHEY, CDR2 SMNVEV (reference sequence). This CDR3 is built from 15 residues. The DNA of the CDR3 is TGTGCCAGCAGGCTTGGGGGGGCGAGCAATCAGCCCCAGCATTTT. Residues: CASRLGGASNQPQHF.

The chain recombines TRBV5-4 with TRBJ1-4, with 9 bases matching TRBD1. The CDR3 has 15 residues. CDR1 and CDR2 (germline): SGHNT, YYREEE (reference sequence). The V and J ends lost 1 base and 7 bases, in that order; junction bases with no gene match: 5. The CDR3 is CASSLRGQGGEKLFF. In DNA, the CDR3 is TGTGCCAGCAGCTTGAGGGGACAGGGTGGTGAAAAACTGTTTTTT.

The rearrangement links TRBV6-1 to TRBJ2-7; tentative D call: TRBD2 (5 bases). V was pared by 1 base and J by 7 bases, with 14 bases between. Per the germline V gene, CDR1 is MNHNS and CDR2 is SASEGT. This CDR3 has 14 amino acids. This chain's CDR3 is CASSEETRGREQYF. The CDR3 DNA reads as TGTGCCAGCAGTGAAGAAACCCGGGGTCGAGAGCAGTACTTC.

This chain connects TRBV5-1 to TRBJ2-3, with unresolved D. Germline-derived CDR1 and CDR2 are SGHRS and YFSETQ. The CDR3 spans 14 residues. Trimming took 3 bases from V and 4 from J, leaving 12 bases between them. CDR3 nucleotides: TGCGCCAGCAGCTCGAGACTTACTCCAGATACGCAGTATTTT. It translates to CASSSRLTPDTQYF. The variable domain in full, with the rest retrieved from reference TRBV5-1 and TRBJ2-3, is KAGVTQTPRYLIKTRGQQVTLSCSPISGHRSVSWYQQTPGQGLQFLFEYFSETQRNKGNFPGRFSGRQFSNSRSEMNVSTLELGDSALYLCASSSRLTPDTQYFGPGTRLTVL.

The chain employs TRBV9 and TRBJ2-5; no firm D call. Germline-derived CDR1 and CDR2 are SGDLS and YYNGEE. V was shortened by 0 bases and J by 3 bases, with 9 bases between the two germline ends. The CDR3 has 14 amino acids. CDR3 coding DNA: TGTGCCAGCAGCGTAGGCTCTTTTAAAGAGACCCAGTACTTC. Its translation is CASSVGSFKETQYF.

The chain couples TRBV5-1 to TRBJ1-3; possibly TRBD1 for D (6 bases). This CDR3 has 15 amino acids. Trimming took off 4 bases at V and 0 bases at J, with 11 bases between the two ends. CDR1 is SGHRS and CDR2 is YFSETQ in the germline V gene. The CDR3 nucleotides are TGCGCCAGCAGCCCTACAGGGATCTCTGGAAACACCATATATTTT. Translating it yields CASSPTGISGNTIYF.

For this clone: Other DNA sequences in the sample encode the same CDR3. The CDR3 nucleotides are TGTGCCAGCAGCTTAGGACAGGGGGCAGGGTATGGCTACACCTTC. Its translation: CASSLGQGAGYGYTF. This chain connects TRBV7-2 to TRBJ1-2, with 10 bases lining up with TRBD1. The V segment lost 1 base and the J segment 5 bases; nucleotides outside the gene matches: 4. Germline CDR1 and CDR2: SGHTA and FQGNSA. The CDR3 sequence is 15 residues long.

The CDR3 loop is CASSVTSVRNEQFF. DNA of the CDR3: TGTGCCAGCAGCGTCACTAGCGTGCGCAATGAGCAGTTCTTC. The gene calls are TRBV7-9 and TRBJ2-1; 7 nucleotides align to TRBD2. The CDR3 loop spans 14 amino acids. Trimming at V came to 5 bases and at J to 6 bases, leaving 7 bases not matched to a gene. Germline loops: CDR1 SEHNR, CDR2 FQNEAQ (reference sequence).

The chain recombines TRBV27 with TRBJ1-4, with D possibly TRBD1 on 6 matching bases. Looked up from germline, CDR1 is MNHEY and CDR2 is SMNVEV (reference sequence). The ends were cut back, 8 bases at V and 7 bases at J, with 20 bases in the middle. This CDR3 region has 15 residues. The CDR3 loop reads CASRLLGGPIEKLFF. CDR3 DNA sequence: TGTGCCAGCCGACTCTTGGGGGGGCCGATTGAAAAACTGTTTTTT.

The chain carries TRBV5-1 and TRBJ2-5; 7 positions agree with TRBD1. V lost 1 base and J lost 2; bases outside the gene matches: 5. Germline V gene data show CDR1 as SGHRS and CDR2 as YFSETQ. CDR3 length: 15 amino acids. For the CDR3, the DNA is TGCGCCAGCAGCTTGCAAGGACAGGAACAAGAGACCCAGTACTTC. This sequence encodes CASSLQGQEQETQYF.

This clone was detected only once. The chain couples TRBV28 to TRBJ2-1; 10 bases are shared with TRBD2. CDR1 and CDR2 (germline): MDHEN, SYDVKM. After removal of 2 bases from V and 13 bases from J, the junction contained 8 bases not matched to a gene. This CDR3 has 14 residues. The CDR3 region is CASSLTDGLAEQFF. Here the CDR3 DNA reads TGTGCCAGCAGTTTAACTGATGGACTAGCGGAACAGTTCTTC.

This sequence joins TRBV2 and TRBJ2-2, with D possibly matching TRBD1 (5 bases). Trimming cost V 5 bases and J 5 bases, with 15 bases left between them. The germline V gene has CDR1 SNHLY and CDR2 FYNNEI. The CDR3 loop spans 15 amino acids. Written as DNA, the CDR3 is TGTGCCAGCAGTCAGGGCCCACAAGGGACCGGGGAGCTGTTTTTT. It specifies CASSQGPQGTGELFF.

With regard to this clone: Other DNA sequences of this sample code for an identical CDR3. The chain couples TRBV30 to TRBJ2-3; D not resolved. Germline CDR1 is GTSNPN and CDR2 is SVGIG (reference sequence). The CDR3 length is 13 residues. With 0 bases removed from V and 1 base from J, the gap between germline ends came to 5 bases. The CDR3 region has the DNA TGTGCCTGGAGTGTGCAGGGCACAGATACGCAGTATTTT. Encoded protein: CAWSVQGTDTQYF.

On this clone: In the same sample, other DNA sequences code for this CDR3. V gene TRBV30 combines with J gene TRBJ2-3; 8 bases line up with TRBD2. V was pared by 0 bases and J by 2 bases, with 4 bases of the junction left unmatched. The CDR3 has 15 amino acids. Germline values: CDR1 GTSNPN, CDR2 SVGIG (reference sequence). The CDR3 nucleotides are TGTGCCTGGAGTGTGCTAGCGGGCTCCACAGATACGCAGTATTTT. This encodes CAWSVLAGSTDTQYF.

This sequence joins TRBV13 and TRBJ2-7; 7 nucleotides align to TRBD1. The germline CDR1 and CDR2 sequences are PRHDT and FYEKMQ (reference sequence). CDR3 length: 14 amino acids. V lost 6 bases and J lost 2; bases outside the gene matches: 7. The CDR3 here is CASSRTGSTYEQYF. DNA of the CDR3: TGTGCCAGCAGTCGGACAGGTTCCACCTACGAGCAGTACTTC.

The rearrangement joins TRBV18 to TRBJ2-7; D may be TRBD1 or TRBD2 (5 bases each). The V and J ends lost 6 bases and 5 bases respectively, with 17 bases between them. CDR3 length: 14 amino acids. Germline V gives CDR1 KGHSH, CDR2 LQKENI. The DNA of the CDR3 is TGTGCCAGCTCCTCCGGGACGGGTGAGGACGAGCAGTACTTC. This encodes CASSSGTGEDEQYF.

This chain uses TRBV6-5 with TRBJ2-7; tentatively, D is TRBD1 (6 bases). The length of the CDR3 is 15 residues. Trimming stripped 0 bases from V and 6 bases from J, with 15 bases between. From germline, CDR1 is MNHEY and CDR2 SVGAGI. This chain's CDR3 is CASSYSGTRTSEQYF. As DNA, the CDR3 is TGTGCCAGCAGTTACTCGGGGACAAGGACATCCGAGCAGTACTTC.

The chain is built from TRBV5-1 and TRBJ2-7, with D maybe TRBD2 (7 bases). The V end lost 0 bases, the J end lost 2 bases, and 12 bases lay between the germline ends. The germline V gene encodes CDR1 SGHRS and CDR2 YFSETQ. This CDR3 has 15 residues. The CDR3: CASSLEGGDTYEQYF. CDR3 DNA sequence: TGCGCCAGCAGCTTGGAGGGAGGGGACACCTACGAGCAGTACTTC.